This T cell receptor beta chain was observed in a study of cytomegalovirus exposure and HLA in healthy donors. Points on this clone: Its cognate antigen is unknown.

Findings and caveats of the study: In vitro experiments confirmed that a few CMV-associated chains were specific for CMV antigens. The majority of TCR sequences were rare, yet some public TCRs appeared in many donors.

Sequenced by immunoSEQ multiplex PCR; TCRdb stores in-frame clones only, minus some. This table has about 150,000 clones, more than 70% appearing once. Germline V lookup: CDR1 LGHNT, CDR2 FRNRAP. V lost 5 bases and J lost 3, with 13 bases in between. CDR3 length equals 14 residues. This sequence originates from a human donor in good health. The sample comprised PBMCs. The chain joins TRBV12-5 to TRBJ1-1; a possible D gene is TRBD1 (6 bases). The CDR3 region has the DNA TGTGCTAGTGGTCACCAGGGGTGGCACACTGAAGCTTTCTTT. This gives the protein CASGHQGWHTEAFF.